Included here is one TCR beta chain sequence, with context. The PCR employed 60 Vbeta primers together with 13 Jbeta primers. Data came from immunoSEQ multiplex PCR; TCRdb stores just in-frame clones and leaves some out. The data hold 150,000 to 200,000 clones, with 75% to 90% observed a single time. This sample is part of a study of cytomegalovirus exposure and HLA in healthy donors. The germline gives CDR1 SGHRS, CDR2 YFSETQ. Trimming left V 1 base short and J 4 bases short, with 11 bases between. This CDR3 is 14 amino acids long. Source material: PBMCs. The rearrangement uses TRBV5-1 and TRBJ1-2, with D possibly being TRBD1 (6 bases). This TCR came from a girl aged 2-10 years in good health and CMV-seropositive. CDR3: CASSLFDRSYGYTF. The CDR3 nucleotides read TGCGCCAGCAGCTTGTTCGACAGGAGCTATGGCTACACCTTC. The entire variable domain, with the rest obtained from reference TRBV5-1 and TRBJ1-2, is as follows: KAGVTQTPRYLIKTRGQQVTLSCSPISGHRSVSWYQQTPGQGLQFLFEYFSETQRNKGNFPGRFSGRQFSNSRSEMNVSTLELGDSALYLCASSLFDRSYGYTFGSGTRLTVV.